One sample yielded the 15 T cell receptor beta chains listed below, sequenced in a study of cytomegalovirus exposure and HLA in healthy donors. Amplification used 60 Vbeta primers and 13 Jbeta primers. Some clones are missing from TCRdb's copy, which holds only in-frame ones; the method was immunoSEQ multiplex PCR. Among approximately 100,000 clones listed, about 86% were seen once. Sequencing was done on a sample of PBMCs. The receptors were sampled from a woman between 25 and 40 years old in good health and CMV-seronegative.

The chain links TRBV11-2 to TRBJ2-5; 7 bases are shared with TRBD2. The germline V gene encodes CDR1 SGHAT and CDR2 FQNNGV. CDR3 size: 16 residues. V lost 3 bases, J lost 3 bases, and 10 bases stayed unmatched. The CDR3 sequence: CASSFSSGYLKETQYF. Written as DNA, the CDR3 is TGTGCCAGCAGCTTTTCTAGCGGATACCTAAAAGAGACCCAGTACTTC.

The rearrangement links TRBV6-5 to TRBJ2-3, with D possibly TRBD2 on 5 matching bases. Trimming stripped 0 bases from V and 0 bases from J, with 10 bases between. Germline assignment: CDR1 MNHEY and CDR2 SVGAGI. The CDR3 covers 16 residues. The CDR3 loop is CASSYSVASSTDTQYF. CDR3 nucleotide sequence: TGTGCCAGCAGTTACTCGGTAGCGAGTAGCACAGATACGCAGTATTTT.

The CDR3 DNA reads TGCGCCAGCAGACGAGGGTTTGGAAACACCATATATTTT. It yields the protein CASRRGFGNTIYF. The chain joins TRBV5-1 to TRBJ1-3; D not certain. The V end was cut by 5 bases, the J end by 3 bases, with 9 bases between. Per germline, CDR1 SGHRS and CDR2 YFSETQ. The length of the CDR3 is 13 residues.

The rearrangement links TRBV10-3 to TRBJ1-2; TRBD1 might be the D (6 bases). Germline V gene lookup returns CDR1 ENHRY and CDR2 SYGVKD. The CDR3 runs 13 residues. V shed 3 bases and J shed 4 bases, with 9 bases lying between them. The CDR3 nucleotides read TGTGCCATCAGTGAAGCAGGGGTCTATGGCTACACCTTC. It codes for CAISEAGVYGYTF.

As DNA, the CDR3 is TGTGCCATCGGACTAGCGGGCTCCTACAATGAGCAGTTCTTC. Translation gives CAIGLAGSYNEQFF. The chain is built from TRBV10-3 and TRBJ2-1, with 11 bases that match TRBD2. The CDR3 has 14 amino acids. The germline V gene encodes CDR1 ENHRY and CDR2 SYGVKD. Losses at the gene ends were 8 bases for V and 0 bases for J; bases not matched to a gene: 0.

A single count supports this clone. CDR3 loop: CASSQLTKGQAPGANVLTF. CDR3 nucleotides: TGTGCCAGCAGCCAACTCACAAAGGGACAGGCCCCTGGGGCCAACGTCCTGACTTTC. This chain connects TRBV4-2 to TRBJ2-6, with 8 bases that match TRBD1. V lost 2 bases, J lost 2 bases, and 11 bases stayed unmatched. This CDR3 has 19 amino acids. CDR1 is LGHNA and CDR2 is YNFKEQ in the germline V gene.

In this sample, this clone turned up a few times. The gene calls are TRBV5-1 and TRBJ1-1; perhaps TRBD1 as D (5 bases). This CDR3 is 14 amino acids long. Trimming left V 0 bases short and J 1 base short, with 7 bases between. The germline V gene encodes CDR1 SGHRS and CDR2 YFSETQ. The CDR3 loop reads CASSLGRANTEAFF. DNA of the CDR3: TGCGCCAGCAGCTTGGGCAGGGCGAACACTGAAGCTTTCTTT.

Turning to this clone: In the same sample, other DNA sequences code for this CDR3. The V call is TRBV27, the J call TRBJ1-1; D is perhaps TRBD1 (5 bases). Germline assignment: CDR1 MNHEY and CDR2 SMNVEV (reference sequence). The CDR3 contains 13 residues. The ends were cut back, 5 bases at V and 0 bases at J, with 7 bases in the middle. Here the CDR3 DNA reads TGTGCCAGCAGTCGGGGGATGAACACTGAAGCTTTCTTT. Its translation: CASSRGMNTEAFF.

The table lists this clone with a count of one. A junction boundary mismatches the germline segment, possibly from a read error. The rearrangement joins TRBV7-6 to TRBJ2-7; TRBD2 might be the D (5 bases). The CDR3 totals 14 residues. The V gene's germline CDR1 is SGHVS and CDR2 FNYEAQ. The CDR3 DNA follows: TGTGCCAGCAGCTTACCAAACAGCTGGGAGATAAAGGACTTC. Encoded protein: CASSLPNSWEIKDF.

The chain joins TRBV27 to TRBJ1-5; D gene uncertain. CDR1 and CDR2 (germline): MNHEY, SMNVEV (reference sequence). V lost 6 bases to trimming and J lost 4 bases, with 7 bases between them. CDR3 length: 12 residues. CDR3 coding DNA: TGTGCCAGCAGCTATACGAATCAGCCCCAGCATTTT. Protein sequence: CASSYTNQPQHF.

This clone is a singleton in its sample. CDR3 coding DNA: TGTGCCACCTGGGGACTAGCGGGACTGTCAGAGGACATTCAGTACTTC. Translated: CATWGLAGLSEDIQYF. The chain links TRBV28 to TRBJ2-4, with 13 bases aligning to TRBD2. This CDR3 contains 16 residues. The ends lost 10 bases at V and 8 bases at J; junction bases unmatched: 14. In germline, CDR1 is MDHEN, CDR2 SYDVKM.

This chain uses TRBV7-3 with TRBJ2-2; 8 bases are a match to TRBD2. The V segment lost 8 bases and the J segment 6 bases; nucleotides outside the gene matches: 8. CDR1 is SGHTA, CDR2 FQGTGA, per germline. CDR3 size: 14 residues. The CDR3 region has the DNA TGTGCCAGCGGATCCTTCGGGGGGGCCGGGGAGCTGTTTTTT. It is translated as CASGSFGGAGELFF.

The V gene is TRBV13, the J gene TRBJ2-5; TRBD1 might be the D (5 bases). Germline V gene sequence: CDR1 PRHDT, CDR2 FYEKMQ (reference sequence). The V end lost 0 bases, the J end lost 5 bases, and 13 bases lay between the germline ends. This CDR3 comprises 15 residues. This CDR3 is CASSLGIQGMETQYF. The CDR3 DNA follows: TGTGCCAGCAGCTTAGGGATTCAGGGTATGGAGACCCAGTACTTC.

The chain combines TRBV19 with TRBJ1-1; D perhaps matches TRBD1 (6 bases). V gave up 5 bases and J gave up 1 base, with 8 bases separating them. The CDR3 length is 13 residues. Germline V gene data show CDR1 as LNHDA and CDR2 as SQIVND (reference sequence). CDR3 coding DNA: TGTGCCAGTAGTTCACAGGGGAACACTGAAGCTTTCTTT. Protein: CASSSQGNTEAFF.

This chain joins TRBV2 and TRBJ2-1; D gene uncertain. Germline CDR1 and CDR2: SNHLY and FYNNEI. V gave up 3 bases and J gave up 4 bases, with 7 bases separating them. CDR3 size: 13 residues. The CDR3 protein is CASSEVRYNEQFF. Written as DNA, the CDR3 is TGTGCCAGCAGTGAGGTGCGGTACAATGAGCAGTTCTTC.